This record covers a single T cell receptor (beta chain). The CDR3 is 16 amino acids. This sample was included in a study of blood T cell repertoires in COVID-19. On the study more broadly: The United States, Italy and Spain were the sources of the acute and convalescent COVID-19 samples. T cells, B-cell-depleted T cells, or PBMCs provided the cDNA or gDNA that served as material.

In the source study's methods: Reference gene primer amplification yielded estimated nucleated cell counts. Generated by immunoSEQ multiplex PCR, the TCRdb table keeps only in-frame clones and is missing some. That table is the source of V, J and clone size, and D and trimming were worked out from the DNA. Here the sample spans approximately 140,000 clones, 75% to 90% being singletons. Sequencing was done on a sample of peripheral blood. The sequence came from an elderly man with acute or convalescent COVID-19. The chain uses TRBV21-1 and TRBJ1-5; the D segment call TRBD1 is taken from the table without a DNA check. TRBV21-1 represents a pseudogene. CDR3 region: CASSNRGRRDRQPQHF. CDR3 sequence (DNA): TGTGCCAGCAGCAACAGGGGGCGCCGGGACCGGCAGCCCCAGCATTTT.